The TCR beta chain described here comes from a study of T cells expressing NK-cell markers. On this clonotype itself: Its antigen is currently unknown.

TCRdb re-called the 5' RACE reads; one entry per CDR3 protein, DNA not given. The sample holds some 410,000 distinct CDR3 sequences. The study's findings and limits: Each of about 6 donors carried dominant NKG2C+ clonotypes accounting for about 1.0-7.5% of CD8+ T cells. A few donors' CD3+CD56-NKG2C+ cells were dominated by the same clonotypes.

CDR3 length: 13 amino acids. CDR1 DFQATT and CDR2 SNEGSKA come from the germline V gene (reference sequence). The specimen sequenced was blood T cells: a sorted CD56 or NKG2C T cell subset, CD4+ or CD8+ T cells, or bulk PBMC T cells (not recorded which). This sequence joins TRBV20-1 and TRBJ2-1; TCRdb's D gene call, TRBD2, goes unchecked for lack of DNA. The sequence was obtained from a woman between 18 and 75 years old in good health. The CDR3: CSGAGGRYNEQFF.